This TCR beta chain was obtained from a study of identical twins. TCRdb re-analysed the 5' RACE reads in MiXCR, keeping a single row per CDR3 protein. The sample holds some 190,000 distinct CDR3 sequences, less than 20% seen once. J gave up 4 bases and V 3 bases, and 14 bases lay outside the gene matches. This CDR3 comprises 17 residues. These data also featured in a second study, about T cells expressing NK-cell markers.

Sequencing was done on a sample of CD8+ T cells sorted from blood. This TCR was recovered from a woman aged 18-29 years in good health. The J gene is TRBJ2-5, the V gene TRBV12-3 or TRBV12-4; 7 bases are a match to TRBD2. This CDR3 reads CASSFAPLAVGGETQYF. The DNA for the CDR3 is TGTGCCAGCAGTTTTGCTCCTCTAGCGGTTGGGGGAGAGACCCAGTACTTC.